This T cell receptor beta chain appears in the sequencing data of a study of blood T cell repertoires in COVID-19. About the research overall: There were acute and convalescent COVID-19 samples, and they came from the United States, Italy and Spain. Nucleic acid was either cDNA or gDNA, and it came from T cells, B-cell-depleted T cells, or PBMCs.

How the authors handled the data: Reference gene primer amplification gave nucleated cell count estimates. Only in-frame clones appear in the TCRdb table, and some are missing; sequencing was by immunoSEQ multiplex PCR. The V and J calls and clone size are taken from that table; D and trimming were inferred from the DNA. This sample carries a few hundred thousand clones, roughly nine tenths of them seen once, and the ten largest clones take roughly 20%. Donors in Cohort 3 counted as recovered after two negative PCRs, clearance, or symptom resolution. Germline loops: CDR1 LNHDA, CDR2 SQIVND (reference sequence). With 7 bases removed from V and 4 bases from J, the gap between germline ends came to 13 bases. The CDR3 has 13 amino acids.

This receptor was obtained from a woman aged 25 to 39 who had recovered from COVID-19. V usage is TRBV19 and J usage is TRBJ1-2; D unresolved. Sample: PBMCs or T cells enriched from blood (not recorded which). The CDR3 is CASKTREAYGYTF. The CDR3 coding sequence is TGTGCCAGTAAGACTCGGGAGGCCTATGGCTACACCTTC.